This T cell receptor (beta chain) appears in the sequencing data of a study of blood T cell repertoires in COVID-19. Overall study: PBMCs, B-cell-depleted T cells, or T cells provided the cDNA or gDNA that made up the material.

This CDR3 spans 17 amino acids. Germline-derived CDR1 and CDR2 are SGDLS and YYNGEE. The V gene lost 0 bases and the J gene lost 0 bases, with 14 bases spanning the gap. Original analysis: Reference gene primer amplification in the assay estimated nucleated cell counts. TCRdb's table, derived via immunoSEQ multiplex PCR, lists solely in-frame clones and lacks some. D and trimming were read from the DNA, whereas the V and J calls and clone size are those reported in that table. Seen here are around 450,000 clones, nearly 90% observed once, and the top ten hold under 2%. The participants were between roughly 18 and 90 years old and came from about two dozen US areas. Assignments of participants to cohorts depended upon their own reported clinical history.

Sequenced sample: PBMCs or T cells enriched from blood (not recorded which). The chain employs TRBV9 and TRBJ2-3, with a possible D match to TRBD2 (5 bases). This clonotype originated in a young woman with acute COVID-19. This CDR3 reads CASSVGPSGRSTDTQYF. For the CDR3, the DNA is TGTGCCAGCAGCGTAGGCCCCAGCGGACGTAGCACAGATACGCAGTATTTT.